These 22 T cell receptor beta chains came from one sample sequenced in a study of T-cell memory formation after mild COVID-19 (dated by TCRdb to the early 2020s). The library was prepared using 5' RACE. The sequencer listed for this sample is Illumina NovaSeq 6000. Starting from the raw public reads, TCRdb applied fastp trimming at Q25, assembled clones with MiXCR and retained in-frame beta chains. One record per CDR3 amino acid sequence lists the most common genes and DNA. The sample yields about 430,000 distinct CDR3 sequences; roughly 18% were counted once. 20% to 25% of the sample lies in the top ten. Sequenced input: PBMCs or a T cell subset sorted from them (not recorded which). Every receptor here comes from a man between 18 and 35 years old who had mild COVID-19 (a few samples of this study predate the infection). The sample titles of this study are shuffled in the database, so cell type and time point are left out; the donor was told from shared clones.

This clonotype was picked up a small number of times. The chain employs TRBV12-3 or TRBV12-4 and TRBJ1-6; 10 nucleotides agree with TRBD1. The CDR3 is 14 amino acids. V trimming: 0 bases; J trimming: 10 bases; junction bases outside the gene matches: 0. The CDR3 nucleotides read TGTGCCAGCAGTTTAGCGGGACAGGGGTCACCCCTCCACTTT. It yields the protein CASSLAGQGSPLHF.

This clonotype came up a few times. The chain has TRBV7-2 and TRBJ2-1; TRBD2 aligns across 8 bases. The trim removed 1 base at V and 1 base at J, leaving 6 bases unmatched. CDR3 length: 17 residues. Germline CDR1 reads SGHTA; CDR2 reads FQGNSA. CDR3: CASSLDSAGGSYNEQFF. Here the CDR3 DNA reads TGTGCCAGCAGCTTAGACTCGGCGGGGGGATCCTACAATGAGCAGTTCTTC.

The rearrangement uses TRBV6-6 and TRBJ2-7; D ambiguous. CDR3 length: 13 amino acids. In germline, CDR1 is MNHNY, CDR2 SVGAGI (reference sequence). V lost 6 bases and J lost 2, with 11 bases in between. The CDR3 sequence is CASSETKPYEQYV. CDR3 bases: TGTGCCAGCAGCGAAACCAAACCCTACGAGCAGTACGTC.

This clonotype was detected only a few times. V gene TRBV5-1 combines with J gene TRBJ2-7, with D possibly TRBD2 on 5 matching bases. In germline, CDR1 is SGHRS, CDR2 YFSETQ. The length of the CDR3 is 11 residues. The V gene lost 7 bases and the J gene lost 8 bases, with 13 bases spanning the gap. CDR3 DNA sequence: TGCGCCAGCCGGGATGCTGGGCAGCAGTACGTC. Translation: CASRDAGQQYV.

In its sample, this clonotype was seen many times. J is TRBJ2-1 and V is TRBV5-1; D gene ambiguous. In germline, CDR1 is SGHRS, CDR2 YFSETQ. V gave up 6 bases and J gave up 6 bases, with 7 bases separating them. The CDR3 is 11 residues long. The CDR3 sequence is CASNSGNEQFF. CDR3 bases: TGCGCCAGCAACTCCGGCAATGAGCAGTTCTTC.

This clonotype was picked up a small number of times. The chain combines TRBV4-3 with TRBJ2-3; a possible D gene is TRBD1 (6 bases). The V end lost 0 bases, the J end lost 10 bases, and 14 bases lay between the germline ends. The germline V gene encodes CDR1 LGHNA and CDR2 YSLEER. The CDR3 extends over 14 amino acids. The CDR3 DNA follows: TGCGCCAGCAGCCAAGAGAACAGGGTTCATGCGCAGTATTTT. Its protein product is CASSQENRVHAQYF.

This clonotype was detected only a few times. The chain has TRBV11-2 and TRBJ2-4, with 8 bases fitting TRBD1. The CDR3 totals 16 residues. The V segment lost 5 bases and the J segment 2 bases; nucleotides outside the gene matches: 8. Germline CDR1 is SGHAT and CDR2 is FQNNGV. The CDR3 loop is CASSHTGGLPKNIQYF. The CDR3 DNA reads as TGTGCCAGCAGCCATACAGGGGGGCTGCCCAAAAACATTCAGTACTTC.

This clonotype was counted between two and nine times. The gene calls are TRBV6-2 or TRBV6-3 and TRBJ1-2; D gene uncertain. The CDR3 covers 13 residues. Deletions cut 5 bases from V and 8 bases from J, with 15 bases between. Germline V gene data show CDR1 as MNHEY and CDR2 as SVGEGT. CDR3 bases: TGTGCCAGCAGTCCCACCACCCGGCAAGGCTACACCTTC. This gives the protein CASSPTTRQGYTF.

The chain recombines TRBV27 with TRBJ1-1; possible D gene TRBD1, 5 bases. Germline assignment: CDR1 MNHEY and CDR2 SMNVEV (reference sequence). V was trimmed by 2 bases and J by 6 bases, leaving 10 bases between them. The CDR3 is made up of 13 amino acids. The CDR3 nucleotides are TGTGCCAGCAGTTTAATGGGGGGGGCTGAAGCTTTCTTT. Translated: CASSLMGGAEAFF.

This clonotype appeared a few times. The chain recombines TRBV24-1 with TRBJ2-1; 12 bases agree with TRBD2. V was pared by 4 bases and J by 1 base, with 4 bases of the junction left unmatched. Looked up from germline, CDR1 is KGHDR and CDR2 is SFDVKD. CDR3 size: 17 residues. CDR3: CATSEMGTSGSYNEQFF. The CDR3 DNA sequence: TGTGCCACCAGTGAAATGGGGACTAGCGGGTCCTACAATGAGCAGTTCTTC.

V and J are TRBV24-1 and TRBJ1-1; TRBD1 might be the D (6 bases). Germline V lookup: CDR1 KGHDR, CDR2 SFDVKD. This CDR3 is 13 amino acids long. Trimming cost V 3 bases and J 10 bases, with 14 bases left between them. The chain's CDR3 is CATSDPNRERAFF. The CDR3 region has the DNA TGTGCCACCAGTGATCCTAACAGGGAACGAGCTTTCTTT.

This clonotype was observed a few times. The chain uses TRBV7-8 and TRBJ2-5; possible D gene TRBD2, 5 bases. V was trimmed by 4 bases and J by 5 bases, leaving 11 bases between them. Germline CDR1 and CDR2: SGHVS and FQNEAQ. The CDR3 is made up of 13 amino acids. The CDR3: CASSYETGETQYF. The CDR3 coding sequence is TGTGCCAGCAGCTACGAGACGGGGGAGACCCAGTACTTC.

The chain carries TRBV24-1 and TRBJ1-4; tentatively, D is TRBD1 (5 bases). V gave up 4 bases and J gave up 10 bases, with 12 bases separating them. The CDR3 spans 13 residues. Germline loops: CDR1 KGHDR, CDR2 SFDVKD. The CDR3, as DNA: TGTGCCACCAGTGACTACGGGGGGGGAAAACTGTTTTTT. It specifies CATSDYGGGKLFF.

This clonotype was picked up many times. V usage is TRBV3-1 and J usage is TRBJ2-3, with TRBD1 as a possible D gene (5 bases). The V end lost 6 bases, the J end lost 0 bases, and 10 bases lay between the germline ends. The CDR3 has 14 residues. Germline V gene data show CDR1 as LGHDT and CDR2 as YNNKEL (reference sequence). CDR3 bases: TGTGCCAGCAGGCTGACAGCTAGCACAGATACGCAGTATTTT. It yields the protein CASRLTASTDTQYF.

This clonotype was observed a few times. The rearrangement links TRBV27 to TRBJ1-5; possible D gene TRBD1, 5 bases. Germline V CDR1 and CDR2: MNHEY, SMNVEV (reference sequence). The CDR3 is 18 amino acids. V dropped 2 bases and J dropped 0 bases, with 17 bases sitting between them. CDR3 nucleotides: TGTGCCAGCAGTTTAACGGGACCTCCAGGGAGTAGCAATCAGCCCCAGCATTTT. Translated, it gives CASSLTGPPGSSNQPQHF.

This clonotype was observed a few times. CDR3 region: CASSSPDCCGGTTDTQYF. The CDR3, as DNA: TGTGCCAGCAGTTCCCCGGATTGTTGCGGGGGGACCACAGATACGCAGTATTTT. This chain uses TRBV28 with TRBJ2-3; 8 positions agree with TRBD2. The CDR3 has 18 amino acids. Looked up from germline, CDR1 is MDHEN and CDR2 is SYDVKM. V dropped 4 bases and J dropped 2; count of bases not matched to a gene: 14.

This chain connects TRBV19 to TRBJ2-2, with a possible D match to TRBD1 (5 bases). Germline CDR1 reads LNHDA; CDR2 reads SQIVND (reference sequence). The V and J ends lost 2 bases and 7 bases respectively, with 14 bases between them. This CDR3 has 15 amino acids. The CDR3 DNA reads as TGTGCCAGTAGTATATCCAGGGTCGTGGTCGGGGAGCTGTTTTTT. Its translation is CASSISRVVVGELFF.

This chain links TRBV5-1 with TRBJ2-5; D gene unclear. The germline CDR1 and CDR2 sequences are SGHRS and YFSETQ. Trimming cost V 2 bases and J 1 base, with 9 bases left between them. The CDR3 loop spans 14 amino acids. The CDR3 region has the DNA TGCGCCAGCAGCTTTTATAACAGCCAAGAGACCCAGTACTTC. Translated, it gives CASSFYNSQETQYF.

This clonotype was recorded a few times. The rearrangement joins TRBV21-1 to TRBJ2-3; the table calls TRBD1, which could not be checked here. TRBV21-1 is noted as a pseudogene. This CDR3 is built from 17 residues. The CDR3 here is CASSKVKSPNPTDTQYF. CDR3 in DNA: TGTGCCAGCAGCAAAGTTAAGAGCCCCAACCCTACAGATACGCAGTATTTT.

The V gene is TRBV5-1, the J gene TRBJ2-1; D not certain. V lost 0 bases to trimming and J lost 0 bases, with 7 bases between them. The CDR3 runs to 15 residues. Germline V lookup: CDR1 SGHRS, CDR2 YFSETQ. The CDR3 coding sequence is TGCGCCAGCAGCTTGGTTGCATCCTCCTACAATGAGCAGTTCTTC. Encoded protein: CASSLVASSYNEQFF.

The V call is TRBV20-1, the J call TRBJ2-3; 9 bases align to TRBD2. Trimming at V came to 6 bases and at J to 0 bases, leaving 16 bases not matched to a gene. This CDR3 spans 18 amino acids. CDR1 is DFQATT and CDR2 is SNEGSKA in the germline V gene (reference sequence). The CDR3 DNA follows: TGCAGTGCCGGCGGTTTGGCGGGGGGGTCGGCTAGCACAGATACGCAGTATTTT. Protein product: CSAGGLAGGSASTDTQYF.

This clonotype was detected once. The genes are TRBV20-1 and TRBJ1-2; D remains unclear. The V end lost 6 bases, the J end lost 8 bases, and 16 bases lay between the germline ends. CDR1 and CDR2 (germline): DFQATT, SNEGSKA (reference sequence). The CDR3 spans 12 residues. The CDR3 sequence is CSASAMGYGYTF. Written as DNA, the CDR3 is TGCAGTGCCAGCGCCATGGGGTACGGCTACACCTTC.